The source of this T cell receptor beta chain is a study of blood T cell repertoires in COVID-19. Losses at the gene ends were 5 bases for V and 2 bases for J; bases not matched to a gene: 8. Germline V CDR1 and CDR2: SGHTA, FQGNSA. The CDR3 loop spans 16 amino acids. Authors' analysis steps: Estimation of nucleated cell counts relied on the amplification of reference gene primers. Clones were read by immunoSEQ multiplex PCR, and TCRdb kept only the in-frame ones, dropping some. V, J and clone size reflect that table, while D and trimming were determined from the DNA. The sample includes approximately 390,000 clones, around nine tenths of them seen just once.

The sample consisted of PBMCs or T cells enriched from blood (not recorded which). The J gene is TRBJ2-1, the V gene TRBV7-2, with TRBD1 matching over 8 bases. The TCR sequence derives from a woman between 45 and 65 years old who had recovered from COVID-19. The CDR3 DNA sequence: TGTGCCAGCAGCCCCCGGACAGGGAATACCTACAATGAGCAGTTCTTC. It is translated as CASSPRTGNTYNEQFF.